These 22 T cell receptor beta chains share one sample of origin, sequenced in a study of blood T cell repertoires in COVID-19 (dated by TCRdb to 2019 to 2021). The library was prepared using the immunoSEQ multiplex PCR assay. TCRdb limited this immuneACCESS table to in-frame rearrangements with V and J called. A share of clones is missing; checked studies link under half to unresolved V genes, and the rest is unexplained. For this sample the table gives approximately 250,000 clones, of which around four fifths were detected only once. Around 16% of the sample is held by the ten biggest clonotypes. The material sequenced was PBMCs or T cells enriched from blood (not recorded which). Every receptor here comes from a man aged 40-49 years who had recovered from COVID-19.

This clone has a single count. V gene TRBV6-5 combines with J gene TRBJ2-7, with 7 bases aligning to TRBD2. The CDR3 covers 15 residues. After removal of 5 bases from V and 0 bases from J, the junction contained 7 bases not matched to a gene. CDR1 and CDR2 from the germline V gene are MNHEY and SVGAGI. CDR3 sequence (DNA): TGTGCCAGCAGTCGAGCTTCGGGGGGCTCCTACGAGCAGTACTTC. This gives the protein CASSRASGGSYEQYF.

The chain uses TRBV30 and TRBJ2-5, with 8 bases lining up with TRBD2. The ends lost 3 bases at V and 5 bases at J; junction bases unmatched: 2. The CDR3 extends over 12 amino acids. From germline, CDR1 is GTSNPN and CDR2 SVGIG (reference sequence). In DNA, the CDR3 is TGTGCCTGGAGAGCGGGGGCTGAGACCCAGTACTTC. Amino acids: CAWRAGAETQYF.

The V and J genes are TRBV19 and TRBJ2-7; D is perhaps TRBD1 (6 bases). Germline values: CDR1 LNHDA, CDR2 SQIVND (reference sequence). The CDR3 totals 12 residues. Trimming removed 4 bases from V and 7 bases from J, with 11 bases in between. The CDR3 bases are TGTGCCAGTAGTAAGGACAGAACTGAGCAGTACTTC. As protein: CASSKDRTEQYF.

The chain links TRBV25-1 to TRBJ2-3; D is possibly TRBD1 (6 bases). Germline values: CDR1 MGHDK, CDR2 SYGVNS. Between the trimmed V and J ends, which lost 0 bases and 2 bases, there was a span of 12 bases. The CDR3 sequence is 16 residues long. CDR3 sequence (DNA): TGTGCCAGCAGTGAATATAAGGGACATTACACAGATACGCAGTATTTT. Residues: CASSEYKGHYTDTQYF.

The genes are TRBV5-4 and TRBJ2-5; D call uncertain. The V gene lost 2 bases and the J gene lost 1 base, with 6 bases spanning the gap. CDR3 length: 13 amino acids. Germline CDR1 is SGHNT and CDR2 is YYREEE (reference sequence). CDR3 residues: CASSFPGQETQYF. The CDR3 bases are TGTGCCAGCAGCTTCCCGGGCCAAGAGACCCAGTACTTC.

The CDR3 nucleotides read TGTGCCAGCAGTTTATTTCAGGGGTCGGAGACCCAGTACTTC. Residues: CASSLFQGSETQYF. J is TRBJ2-5 and V is TRBV28; D is perhaps TRBD1 (6 bases). Germline loops: CDR1 MDHEN, CDR2 SYDVKM. The CDR3 sequence is 14 residues long. V lost 1 base and J 5 bases, leaving 11 bases between the germline ends. The variable domain in full, completed from reference TRBV28 and TRBJ2-5, reads DVKVTQSSRYLVKRTGEKVFLECVQDMDHENMFWYRQDPGLGLRLIYFSYDVKMKEKGDIPEGYSVSREKKERFSLILESASTNQTSMYLCASSLFQGSETQYFGPGTRLLVL.

This clone is a singleton in its sample. CDR3 DNA sequence: TGTGCCAGTAGAGCGGGCGGGAAGGCCAAAAACATTCAGTACTTC. Amino acid sequence: CASRAGGKAKNIQYF. The rearrangement links TRBV19 to TRBJ2-4; maybe TRBD2 (6 bases). Germline V gene lookup returns CDR1 LNHDA and CDR2 SQIVND (reference sequence). V lost 6 bases, J lost 1 base, and 13 bases lay in between. The CDR3 sequence is 15 residues long.

The chain combines TRBV9 with TRBJ1-4, with D perhaps TRBD1 (6 bases). Trimming pared 2 bases from V and 12 bases from J, leaving 11 bases between. The CDR3 contains 12 residues. Germline V gene sequence: CDR1 SGDLS, CDR2 YYNGEE. The CDR3 coding sequence is TGTGCCAGCAGCGTGGGTGAGGGGGAACTGTTTTTT. Translation: CASSVGEGELFF.

V is TRBV6-1 and J is TRBJ2-1; D gene uncertain. The CDR3 covers 14 residues. V was shortened by 3 bases and J by 4 bases, with 10 bases between the two germline ends. The germline gives CDR1 MNHNS, CDR2 SASEGT. The DNA for the CDR3 is TGTGCCAGCAGTGACCTAAACGGGTACAATGAGCAGTTCTTC. Protein: CASSDLNGYNEQFF.

The rearrangement uses TRBV15 and TRBJ2-7; no clear D gene. Germline values: CDR1 LNHNV, CDR2 YYDKDF (reference sequence). V lost 1 base and J 1 base, leaving 11 bases between the germline ends. The CDR3 has 15 residues. The CDR3 spells CATSRVADGSYEQYF. DNA for the CDR3: TGTGCCACCAGCAGAGTCGCGGATGGGTCCTACGAGCAGTACTTC.

The rearrangement links TRBV27 to TRBJ1-2; 9 bases are a match to TRBD1. This CDR3 is built from 13 residues. After removal of 8 bases from V and 8 bases from J, the junction contained 9 bases not matched to a gene. Germline V CDR1 and CDR2: MNHEY, SMNVEV (reference sequence). Here the CDR3 DNA reads TGTGCCAGCGGATACAGGGGGCCAAGCGGCTACACCTTC. This translates into CASGYRGPSGYTF.

The chain combines TRBV3-1 (or the pseudogene TRBV3-2) with TRBJ2-1; TRBD2 aligns across 12 bases. The CDR3 loop spans 16 amino acids. The germline CDR1 and CDR2 sequences are LGHDT and YNNKEL (reference sequence). V lost 6 bases to trimming and J lost 6 bases; unmatched junction nucleotides: 9. The CDR3 DNA sequence: TGTGCCAGCAGACCCCTAGCGGGAGGGCCACGCAATGAGCAGTTCTTC. Residues: CASRPLAGGPRNEQFF.

V and J are TRBV10-3 and TRBJ1-5, with no clear D. V lost 2 bases, J lost 5 bases, and 13 bases lay in between. The CDR3 totals 15 residues. Germline CDR1 ENHRY, CDR2 SYGVKD. DNA of the CDR3: TGTGCCATCAGTGAGCCGGGGTTCCCTTATCAGCCCCAGCATTTT. Translation gives CAISEPGFPYQPQHF.

V usage is TRBV15 and J usage is TRBJ2-5, with D possibly TRBD1 on 5 matching bases. V lost 1 base to trimming and J lost 4 bases, with 13 bases between them. Germline lookup yields CDR1 LNHNV and CDR2 YYDKDF (reference sequence). The CDR3 is 15 residues long. As DNA, the CDR3 is TGTGCCACCAGCAGAGGGGGCATGGTGTCAGAGACCCAGTACTTC. Residues: CATSRGGMVSETQYF.

V is TRBV6-5 and J is TRBJ2-7, with TRBD2 as a possible D gene (6 bases). V lost 2 bases, J lost 1 base, and 12 bases lay in between. The germline V gene has CDR1 MNHEY and CDR2 SVGAGI. There are 15 residues in the CDR3. Here the CDR3 reads CASSYGRGRSYEQYF. CDR3 sequence (DNA): TGTGCCAGCAGTTACGGACGGGGGAGGTCCTACGAGCAGTACTTC.

The chain uses TRBV6-5 and TRBJ1-4; TRBD1 agrees at 8 bases. Per the germline V gene, CDR1 is MNHEY and CDR2 is SVGAGI. Unmatched junction bases numbered 7, after V lost 7 bases and J lost 3 bases. There are 15 residues in the CDR3. CDR3 DNA sequence: TGTGCCAGCACGGACAGGGCCGAGGCTAATGAAAAACTGTTTTTT. Residues: CASTDRAEANEKLFF.

The V gene is TRBV19, the J gene TRBJ2-1; D perhaps matches TRBD2 (5 bases). The CDR3 covers 13 residues. V lost 7 bases to trimming and J lost 9 bases, with 16 bases between them. The germline CDR1 and CDR2 sequences are LNHDA and SQIVND (reference sequence). The CDR3 nucleotides read TGTGCCAGTACCAGGACGGGGATAGGTGAGCAGTTCTTC. As protein: CASTRTGIGEQFF.

This sequence joins TRBV7-8 and TRBJ2-2; no clear D gene. In germline, CDR1 is SGHVS, CDR2 FQNEAQ. Trimming stripped 5 bases from V and 0 bases from J, with 13 bases between. This CDR3 comprises 16 residues. This chain's CDR3 is CASSARLPSNTGELFF. CDR3 nucleotide sequence: TGTGCCAGCAGCGCCCGACTGCCATCGAACACCGGGGAGCTGTTTTTT.

The chain joins TRBV9 to TRBJ2-5; possible D gene TRBD2, 6 bases. Looked up from germline, CDR1 is SGDLS and CDR2 is YYNGEE. The CDR3 sequence is 14 residues long. V lost 3 bases and J lost 7, with 16 bases in between. CDR3 in DNA: TGTGCCAGCAGCGGGAGGGCCCTGTACGGGACCCAGTACTTC. Its translation: CASSGRALYGTQYF.

The chain carries TRBV11-2 and TRBJ2-3; a weak D match, TRBD1 (5 bases). Germline V CDR1 and CDR2: SGHAT, FQNNGV. There are 15 residues in the CDR3. Trimming shortened V by 5 bases and J by 7 bases, and 19 bases separated the two germline ends. In DNA, the CDR3 is TGTGCCAGCAGCCCAGAGGTACAGGCCAGGTATACGCAGTATTTT. Its protein product is CASSPEVQARYTQYF.

The rearrangement joins TRBV7-3 to TRBJ1-1; D gene ambiguous. The CDR3 spans 13 residues. CDR1 and CDR2 (germline): SGHTA, FQGTGA. V was shortened by 1 base and J by 1 base, with 4 bases between the two germline ends. CDR3 sequence reads: CASSLRQNTEAFF. In DNA, the CDR3 is TGTGCCAGCAGCTTAAGACAGAACACTGAAGCTTTCTTT.

This clone was picked up a small number of times. The chain links TRBV5-1 to TRBJ1-2, with D tentatively TRBD1 (6 bases). This CDR3 comprises 13 residues. Deletions cut 7 bases from V and 6 bases from J, with 16 bases between. Germline V lookup: CDR1 SGHRS, CDR2 YFSETQ. The CDR3 protein is CASATGSGNGYTF. CDR3 nucleotides: TGCGCCAGCGCCACAGGGTCAGGGAATGGCTACACCTTC.